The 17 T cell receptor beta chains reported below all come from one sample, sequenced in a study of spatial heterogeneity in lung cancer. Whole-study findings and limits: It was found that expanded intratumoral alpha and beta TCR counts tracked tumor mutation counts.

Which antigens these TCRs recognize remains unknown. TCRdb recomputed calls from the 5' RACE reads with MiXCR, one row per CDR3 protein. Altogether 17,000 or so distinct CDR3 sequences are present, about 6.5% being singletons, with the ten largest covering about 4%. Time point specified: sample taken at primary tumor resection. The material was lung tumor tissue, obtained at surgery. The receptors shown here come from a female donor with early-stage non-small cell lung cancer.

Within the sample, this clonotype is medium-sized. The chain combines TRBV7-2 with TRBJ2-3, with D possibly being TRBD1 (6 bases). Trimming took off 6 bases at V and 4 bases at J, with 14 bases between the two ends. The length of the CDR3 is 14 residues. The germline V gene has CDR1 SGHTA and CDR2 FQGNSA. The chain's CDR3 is CASSQQGQADTQYF. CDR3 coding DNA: TGTGCCAGCAGTCAACAGGGTCAGGCAGATACGCAGTATTTT.

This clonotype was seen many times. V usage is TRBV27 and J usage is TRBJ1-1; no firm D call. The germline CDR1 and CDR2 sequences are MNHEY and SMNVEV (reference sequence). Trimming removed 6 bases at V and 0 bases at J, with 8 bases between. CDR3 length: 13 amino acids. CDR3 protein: CASRRFLNTEAFF. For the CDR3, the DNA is TGTGCCAGCAGGAGGTTCCTGAACACTGAAGCTTTCTTT.

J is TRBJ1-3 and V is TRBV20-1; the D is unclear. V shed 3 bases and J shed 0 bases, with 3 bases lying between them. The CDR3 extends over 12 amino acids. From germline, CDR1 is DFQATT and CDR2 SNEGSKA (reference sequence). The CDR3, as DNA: TGCAGTGCTAGGACCTCTGGAAACACCATATATTTT. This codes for CSARTSGNTIYF.

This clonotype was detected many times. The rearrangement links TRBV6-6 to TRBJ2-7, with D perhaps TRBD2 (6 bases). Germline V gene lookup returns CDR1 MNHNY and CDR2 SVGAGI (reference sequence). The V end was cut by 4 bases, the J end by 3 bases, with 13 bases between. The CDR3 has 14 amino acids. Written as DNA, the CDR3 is TGTGCCAGCAGTTTCCAGCGGAGGGACTACGAGCAGTACTTC. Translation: CASSFQRRDYEQYF.

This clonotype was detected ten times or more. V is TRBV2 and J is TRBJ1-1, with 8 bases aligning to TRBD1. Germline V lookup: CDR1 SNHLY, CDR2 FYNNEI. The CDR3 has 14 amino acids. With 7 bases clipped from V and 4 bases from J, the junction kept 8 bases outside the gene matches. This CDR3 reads CASKEQGGSTEAFF. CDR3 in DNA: TGTGCCAGCAAAGAACAGGGGGGGAGCACTGAAGCTTTCTTT.

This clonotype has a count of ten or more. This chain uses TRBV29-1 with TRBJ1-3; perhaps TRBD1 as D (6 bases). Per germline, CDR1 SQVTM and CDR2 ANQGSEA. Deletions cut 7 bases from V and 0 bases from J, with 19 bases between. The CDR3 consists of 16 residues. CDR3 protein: CSASDRLSSSGNTIYF. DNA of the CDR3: TGCAGCGCTTCAGACAGGCTGAGTTCCTCTGGAAACACCATATATTTT.

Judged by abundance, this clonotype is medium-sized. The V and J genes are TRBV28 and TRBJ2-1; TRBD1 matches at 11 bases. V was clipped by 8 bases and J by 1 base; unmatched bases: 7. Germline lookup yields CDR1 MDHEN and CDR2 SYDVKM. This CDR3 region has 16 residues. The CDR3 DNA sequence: TGTGCCAGCGTGCAAGGACAGGGGGCTTCCTACAATGAGCAGTTCTTC. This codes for CASVQGQGASYNEQFF.

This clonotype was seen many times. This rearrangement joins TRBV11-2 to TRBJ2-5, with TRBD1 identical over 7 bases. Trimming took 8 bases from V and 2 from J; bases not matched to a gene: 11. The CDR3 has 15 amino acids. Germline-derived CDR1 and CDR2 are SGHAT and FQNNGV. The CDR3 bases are TGTGCCAGCGGCTATAACAGGGGCGCACAAGAGACCCAGTACTTC. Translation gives CASGYNRGAQETQYF.

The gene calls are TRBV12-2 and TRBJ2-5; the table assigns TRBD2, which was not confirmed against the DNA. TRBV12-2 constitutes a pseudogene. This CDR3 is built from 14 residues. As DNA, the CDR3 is TGTGCAAGTCGCTTCCTGGAGGGGAAAGAGACCCAGTACTTC. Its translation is CASRFLEGKETQYF.

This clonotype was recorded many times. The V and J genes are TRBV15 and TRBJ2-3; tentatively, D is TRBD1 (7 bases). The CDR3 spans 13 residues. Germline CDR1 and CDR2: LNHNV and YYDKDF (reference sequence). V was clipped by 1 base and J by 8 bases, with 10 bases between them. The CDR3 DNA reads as TGTGCCACCAGCAGAGTCCAGGGGGGTACGCAGTATTTT. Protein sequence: CATSRVQGGTQYF.

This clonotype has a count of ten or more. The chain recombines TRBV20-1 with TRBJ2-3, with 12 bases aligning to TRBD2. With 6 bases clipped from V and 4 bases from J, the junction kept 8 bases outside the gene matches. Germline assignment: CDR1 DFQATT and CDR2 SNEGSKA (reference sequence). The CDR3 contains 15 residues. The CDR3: CSARLAGVRADTQYF. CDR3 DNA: TGCAGTGCCAGACTAGCGGGAGTTAGGGCAGATACGCAGTATTTT.

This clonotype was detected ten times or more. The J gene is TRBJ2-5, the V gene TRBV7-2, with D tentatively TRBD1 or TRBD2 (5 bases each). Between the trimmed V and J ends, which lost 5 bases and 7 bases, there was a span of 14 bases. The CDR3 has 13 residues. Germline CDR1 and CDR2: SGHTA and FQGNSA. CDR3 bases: TGTGCCAGCAGCCCCCCTGGGGGTCGGACCCAGTACTTC. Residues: CASSPPGGRTQYF.

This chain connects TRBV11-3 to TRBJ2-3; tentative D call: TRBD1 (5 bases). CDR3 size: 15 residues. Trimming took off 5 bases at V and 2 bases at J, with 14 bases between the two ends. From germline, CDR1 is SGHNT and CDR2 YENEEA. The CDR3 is CASSIGVGSTDTQYF. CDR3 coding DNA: TGTGCCAGCAGCATAGGGGTCGGGTCCACAGATACGCAGTATTTT.

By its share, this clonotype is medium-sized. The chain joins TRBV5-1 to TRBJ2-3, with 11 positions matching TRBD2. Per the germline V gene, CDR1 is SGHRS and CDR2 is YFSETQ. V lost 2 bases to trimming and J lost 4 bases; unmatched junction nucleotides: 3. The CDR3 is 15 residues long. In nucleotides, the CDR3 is TGCGCCAGCAGCTTACTAGCGGGAGCTGCAGATACGCAGTATTTT. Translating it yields CASSLLAGAADTQYF.

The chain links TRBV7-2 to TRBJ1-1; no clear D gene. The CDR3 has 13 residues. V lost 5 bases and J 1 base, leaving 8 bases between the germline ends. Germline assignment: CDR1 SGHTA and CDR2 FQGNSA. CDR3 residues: CASSRNKNTEAFF. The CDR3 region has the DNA TGTGCCAGCAGCCGAAACAAGAACACTGAAGCTTTCTTT.

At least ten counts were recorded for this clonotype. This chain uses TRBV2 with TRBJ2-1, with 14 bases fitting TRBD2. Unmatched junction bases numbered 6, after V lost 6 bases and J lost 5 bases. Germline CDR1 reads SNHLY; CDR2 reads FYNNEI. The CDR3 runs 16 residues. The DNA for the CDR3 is TGTGCCAGCAGGACTAGCGGGAGGGCCTCTCACAATGAGCAGTTCTTC. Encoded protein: CASRTSGRASHNEQFF.

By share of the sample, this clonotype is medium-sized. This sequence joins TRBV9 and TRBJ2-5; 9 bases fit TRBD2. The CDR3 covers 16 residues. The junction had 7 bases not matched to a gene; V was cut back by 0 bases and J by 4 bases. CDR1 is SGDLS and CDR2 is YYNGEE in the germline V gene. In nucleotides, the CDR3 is TGTGCCAGCAGCGTAGGCCCAGCGGGAGGAAGAGAGACCCAGTACTTC. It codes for CASSVGPAGGRETQYF.